This paragraph reports one T cell receptor beta chain. Its antigen specificity is not known. There are no base qualities to consult, and no much larger clone falls within one base. This sample is drawn from a study of T cell responses to AZD1222 COVID-19 vaccine (dated by TCRdb to the early 2020s). Notes on the research overall: Because spike-specific TCR depth and breadth did not differ between the two schedules, AZD1222 recipients who got a second dose at roughly 4 weeks were pooled with those who got a second dose at roughly 12 weeks. Trial participants were enrolled by age into subgroups of 18-55, 56-69 and 70-plus years, and around 150, 29 and 61 TCR-sequenced participants, respectively, were included in these subgroups. A total of 233 trial participants underwent TCR sequencing, of whom 200 to 220 received two doses of AZD1222 and about 25 received two doses of the MenACWY control vaccine. Points the paper makes about the study in general: After two AZD1222 doses, spike-specific TCR breadth and depth were significantly higher than at day 0 and than in MenACWY recipients. Participants were mostly white British, with more females than males. The authors suggested clonal diversity may have been underestimated. Conclusions about previously exposed vaccinees are limited because only six or seven AZD1222 recipients were SARS-CoV-2 seropositive at baseline. In the small 56-69-year group, the increase in depth fell short of significance, most likely because of low power. Vaccine-associated CD4 TCRs spanned the whole spike protein, with dominant responses in regions 160-218 and 743-854. Nearly half of unique spike-specific TCRs reportedly recognized epitopes outside regions mutated in the B.1.351 and B.1.1.7 variants. Because no day 14 peak-response samples were available, the repertoires could be characterized only after the peak T cell response.

Cut back by 1 base and 13 bases, the V and J ends lie 11 bases apart. The germline V gene (reference sequence) gives CDR1 as LGHDT and CDR2 as YNNKEL. The CDR3 runs 12 amino acids, cysteine and phenylalanine included. Only the CDR3 region is kept as DNA, spanning 36 bases read in frame from base 1. The CDR3 regions of human TCRbeta chains were analyzed by immunosequencing. The study's own analysis went as follows. TCRs in the repertoires were compared against a reference library of SARS-CoV-2-specific TCRs that had been generated with the MIRA antigen-specificity platform. Breadth meant the fraction of unique TCRs that were SARS-CoV-2-associated, whereas depth meant the fraction of total T cells that were SARS-CoV-2-associated. Each spike-specific TCR was assigned to its reactive spike region and to a CD4 or CD8 class using the MIRA data. Log10-transformed breadth and depth values were compared by one-way ANOVA with Sidak's multiple comparisons tests. The clones in this table, taken by TCRdb from immuneACCESS, are in-frame only. Not every clone is retained; where verified, under half of the shortfall comes from an unresolved V gene, and the cause of the rest is unknown. V, J and clone size reflect that table, while D and trimming were determined from the DNA. The sample records some 120,000 clones, roughly 93% of which are singletons. Approximately 3.4% of the sample comes from the top ten.

The intended sense of this specimen's time point label: baseline before first vaccination. Vaccinee samples were obtained from the UK trials COV001 and COV002, which included a single-blind randomized controlled phase 2/3 trial of AZD1222 (ChAdOx1 nCoV-19) in healthy adults. Trial participant PBMC samples were collected at day 0 and day 28 after the second dose for TCRbeta chain sequencing. The rearranged chain carries TRBV3-1 (or the pseudogene TRBV3-2) and TRBJ2-1, with a tentative D gene TRBD1 over 5 matching bases. The sample was peripheral blood, taken on day 0 of AZD1222 vaccination. The clonotype was recovered from an adult in good health. The CDR3 amino acid sequence is: CASSQAGLDQFF. The DNA sequence is given as TGTGCCAGCAGCCAAGCAGGGCTAGACCAGTTCTTC.